Each of the 24 T cell receptor beta chains below was sequenced from the same sample in a study of CD8 T cells in ankylosing spondylitis. Broader study findings: Ankylosing spondylitis blood appeared to carry a characteristic TCR beta motif of fewer than 10 highly homologous variants.

What these receptors recognize is not known. A single record per CDR3 protein comes from TCRdb applying MiXCR to the 5' RACE reads. This sample has hundreds of thousands of distinct CDR3 sequences; 17% occur once, and the top ten carry around 0.92%. The source material was blood, either unsorted or a sorted T cell fraction (not recorded which). The receptors shown here come from a male donor with ankylosing spondylitis.

This clonotype has more than one count but fewer than ten. The chain joins TRBV2 to TRBJ2-1; possibly TRBD2 for D (6 bases). V was pared by 3 bases and J by 2 bases, with 14 bases between. Germline CDR1 SNHLY, CDR2 FYNNEI. The CDR3 contains 16 residues. The CDR3 nucleotides read TGTGCCAGCAGTGAGTCCGGGACTCCGACCTACAATGAGCAGTTCTTC. Amino acid sequence: CASSESGTPTYNEQFF.

This clonotype was seen more than once but under ten times. The gene calls are TRBV20-1 and TRBJ2-5; weak D call: TRBD1 (5 bases). CDR3 length equals 13 residues. The V gene lost 6 bases and the J gene lost 2 bases, with 13 bases spanning the gap. The V gene's germline CDR1 is DFQATT and CDR2 SNEGSKA (reference sequence). The CDR3 protein is CSAPRQNQETQYF. DNA for the CDR3: TGCAGTGCCCCCAGACAGAATCAAGAGACCCAGTACTTC.

This clonotype came up a few times. V gene TRBV27 combines with J gene TRBJ2-1, with D tentatively TRBD1 or TRBD2 (5 bases each). V was pared by 7 bases and J by 0 bases, with 13 bases between. CDR3 size: 15 residues. Germline lookup yields CDR1 MNHEY and CDR2 SMNVEV (reference sequence). The CDR3 loop reads CASNLGRSSYNEQFF. The CDR3 DNA sequence: TGTGCCAGCAACCTGGGACGGAGCTCCTACAATGAGCAGTTCTTC.

This CDR3 is CASSQSQGPPRETQYF. DNA for the CDR3: TGTGCCAGCAGCCAATCCCAGGGCCCTCCCCGGGAGACCCAGTACTTC. The V call is TRBV5-5, the J call TRBJ2-5; a possible D gene is TRBD1 (5 bases). This CDR3 is built from 16 residues. Trimming removed 4 bases from V and 5 bases from J, with 21 bases in between. Germline assignment: CDR1 SGHKS and CDR2 YYEKEE (reference sequence).

The chain links TRBV24-1 to TRBJ2-1; TRBD1 might be the D (6 bases). V was cut by 1 base and J by 5 bases, with 11 bases left in between. This CDR3 is 15 amino acids long. CDR1 and CDR2 (germline): KGHDR, SFDVKD. The CDR3 coding sequence is TGTGCCACCAGTGATTTATCACAGGGCGACAATGAGCAGTTCTTC. Amino acid sequence: CATSDLSQGDNEQFF.

The V and J genes are TRBV19 and TRBJ2-7; TRBD2 is a possible D gene (6 bases). The V end lost 1 base, the J end lost 2 bases, and 12 bases lay between the germline ends. CDR1 is LNHDA and CDR2 is SQIVND in the germline V gene (reference sequence). The CDR3 extends over 15 amino acids. This CDR3 reads CASSIGLDYPYEQYF. In nucleotides, the CDR3 is TGTGCCAGTAGTATAGGTCTGGACTACCCCTACGAGCAGTACTTC.

The V gene is TRBV27, the J gene TRBJ2-5; D tentatively fits TRBD1 or TRBD2 (6 bases each). The germline V and J ends were trimmed by 2 bases and 1 base, with 14 bases remaining between them. The germline V gene has CDR1 MNHEY and CDR2 SMNVEV (reference sequence). This CDR3 has 16 residues. The CDR3 sequence: CASSLRWGALQETQYF. CDR3 sequence (DNA): TGTGCCAGCAGTTTAAGGTGGGGGGCCCTCCAAGAGACCCAGTACTTC.

A few counts support this clonotype. This chain uses TRBV9 with TRBJ1-1, with D maybe TRBD1 (6 bases). Per germline, CDR1 SGDLS and CDR2 YYNGEE. The CDR3 loop spans 15 amino acids. V was clipped by 4 bases and J by 0 bases, with 13 bases between them. This CDR3 reads CASSSRQDLNTEAFF. CDR3 sequence (DNA): TGTGCCAGCAGCTCCCGACAGGACTTGAACACTGAAGCTTTCTTT.

The rearrangement joins TRBV4-2 to TRBJ2-7, with 13 bases lining up with TRBD2. Trimming at V came to 4 bases and at J to 1 base, leaving 4 bases not matched to a gene. From germline, CDR1 is LGHNA and CDR2 YNFKEQ. The CDR3 runs to 16 residues. This CDR3 is CASSRTSGGVSYEQYF. The DNA for the CDR3 is TGTGCCAGCAGCCGAACTAGCGGGGGGGTTTCCTACGAGCAGTACTTC.

This clonotype was picked up a small number of times. This rearrangement joins TRBV9 to TRBJ1-4; D is ambiguous. The germline CDR1 and CDR2 sequences are SGDLS and YYNGEE. The CDR3 length is 16 residues. The V gene lost 0 bases and the J gene lost 5 bases, with 14 bases spanning the gap. This CDR3 is CASSVESGERNEKLFF. The CDR3 nucleotides read TGTGCCAGCAGCGTAGAATCGGGAGAGAGGAATGAAAAACTGTTTTTT.

V gene TRBV29-1 combines with J gene TRBJ2-1, with 8 bases fitting TRBD2. CDR3 length equals 14 residues. J was trimmed by 7 bases and V by 7 bases; bases with no gene match: 12. Germline CDR1 reads SQVTM; CDR2 reads ANQGSEA. CDR3 sequence reads: CSESPSGRSNEQFF. The CDR3, as DNA: TGCAGCGAGTCCCCGAGCGGGAGATCTAATGAGCAGTTCTTC.

The chain links TRBV6-1 to TRBJ1-1; TRBD1 might be the D (5 bases). Germline values: CDR1 MNHNS, CDR2 SASEGT. With 1 base removed from V and 5 bases from J, the gap between germline ends came to 14 bases. This CDR3 comprises 15 residues. CDR3 coding DNA: TGTGCCAGCAGTGAAGGAGGAGGGTGGGGGACTGAAGCTTTCTTT. Residues: CASSEGGGWGTEAFF.

This chain joins TRBV9 and TRBJ1-2, with TRBD1 matching 9 bases. This CDR3 is built from 15 residues. Germline V lookup: CDR1 SGDLS, CDR2 YYNGEE. The trim removed 4 bases at V and 4 bases at J, leaving 8 bases unmatched. Written as DNA, the CDR3 is TGTGCCAGCAGCCCCCAGGGGACAGGGAGCTATGGCTACACCTTC. It specifies CASSPQGTGSYGYTF.

This clonotype occurred a few times. The rearrangement uses TRBV18 and TRBJ2-2; 8 bases are a match to TRBD2. From germline, CDR1 is KGHSH and CDR2 LQKENI. The CDR3 sequence is 16 residues long. Trimming at V came to 0 bases and at J to 5 bases, leaving 5 bases not matched to a gene. CDR3 in DNA: TGTGCCAGCTCACCACCAAGCGGGGGTGAAACCGGGGAGCTGTTTTTT. Residues: CASSPPSGGETGELFF.

This clonotype has a handful of counts. This sequence joins TRBV5-1 and TRBJ2-3, with 7 bases aligning to TRBD1. Germline V gene sequence: CDR1 SGHRS, CDR2 YFSETQ. This CDR3 comprises 16 residues. Trimming removed 4 bases from V and 0 bases from J; junction bases left unmatched: 8. CDR3 protein: CASSVHGTASTDTQYF. In nucleotides, the CDR3 is TGCGCCAGCAGCGTTCACGGGACAGCTAGCACAGATACGCAGTATTTT.

This chain joins TRBV9 and TRBJ2-3; 12 bases match TRBD2. In germline, CDR1 is SGDLS, CDR2 YYNGEE. Trimming cost V 2 bases and J 0 bases; bases outside gene matches: 7. The CDR3 is made up of 18 amino acids. The CDR3 sequence is CASSVGTSGSASTDTQYF. The CDR3 coding sequence is TGTGCCAGCAGCGTTGGGACTAGCGGGTCCGCTAGCACAGATACGCAGTATTTT.

The chain links TRBV6-1 to TRBJ1-1; D gene unclear. The CDR3 runs to 14 residues. The V end lost 7 bases, the J end lost 1 base, and 13 bases lay between the germline ends. Germline V lookup: CDR1 MNHNS, CDR2 SASEGT. This CDR3 reads CASTQPGKNTEAFF. CDR3 nucleotides: TGTGCCAGCACTCAGCCCGGGAAGAACACTGAAGCTTTCTTT.

This clonotype has ten or more counts. The chain combines TRBV18 with TRBJ2-1, with 9 nucleotides matching TRBD2. Unmatched junction bases numbered 9, after V lost 8 bases and J lost 4 bases. Germline CDR1 reads KGHSH; CDR2 reads LQKENI. The CDR3 has 15 amino acids. For the CDR3, the DNA is TGTGCCAGCAGCCCGGGACTAGCTTCATACAATGAGCAGTTCTTC. Its protein is CASSPGLASYNEQFF. Drawing the rest from reference TRBV18 and TRBJ2-1, the complete variable domain is NAGVMQNPRHLVRRRGQEARLRCSPMKGHSHVYWYRQLPEEGLKFMVYLQKENIIDESGMPKERFSAEFPKEGPSILRIQQVVRGDSAAYFCASSPGLASYNEQFFGPGTRLTVL.

This clonotype has just a few counts. The J gene is TRBJ2-7, the V gene TRBV5-1; D is tentatively TRBD1 or TRBD2 (5 bases each). With 3 bases removed from V and 2 bases from J, the gap between germline ends came to 9 bases. CDR1 is SGHRS and CDR2 is YFSETQ in the germline V gene. The CDR3 has 13 amino acids. CDR3 sequence (DNA): TGCGCCAGCAGCTACGGGGCCACCTACGAGCAGTACTTC. Its protein product is CASSYGATYEQYF. The full variable domain, completed using reference TRBV5-1 and TRBJ2-7, is KAGVTQTPRYLIKTRGQQVTLSCSPISGHRSVSWYQQTPGQGLQFLFEYFSETQRNKGNFPGRFSGRQFSNSRSEMNVSTLELGDSALYLCASSYGATYEQYFGPGTRLTVT.

This clonotype has ten or more counts. The V gene is TRBV12-3 or TRBV12-4, the J gene TRBJ1-1; D possibly corresponds to TRBD1 (6 bases). This CDR3 region has 14 residues. V was pared by 1 base and J by 6 bases, with 12 bases between. This chain's CDR3 is CASSLGRGTAEAFF. DNA of the CDR3: TGTGCCAGCAGTTTAGGCAGGGGTACCGCTGAAGCTTTCTTT.

This clonotype turned up a few times. The chain combines TRBV28 with TRBJ1-1; no clear D gene. Trimming pared 7 bases from V and 5 bases from J, leaving 14 bases between. Germline V gene lookup returns CDR1 MDHEN and CDR2 SYDVKM. The CDR3 totals 13 residues. Written as DNA, the CDR3 is TGTGCCAGCATCCTGGACGGTGAGACTGAAGCTTTCTTT. It translates to CASILDGETEAFF.

This clonotype was seen a few times. V is TRBV20-1 and J is TRBJ2-3, with 7 bases fitting TRBD1. In germline, CDR1 is DFQATT, CDR2 SNEGSKA (reference sequence). Trimming removed 5 bases from V and 3 bases from J; junction bases left unmatched: 8. CDR3 size: 14 residues. CDR3 residues: CSAGKGGRTDTQYF. In DNA form, the CDR3 reads TGCAGTGCTGGAAAAGGGGGCAGGACAGATACGCAGTATTTT.

This clonotype was observed many times. The CDR3 sequence: CASSLRSGNTIYF. CDR3 nucleotides: TGTGCCAGCAGTTTGCGCTCTGGAAACACCATATATTTT. The chain is built from TRBV12-3 or TRBV12-4 and TRBJ1-3; D remains unclear. The ends were cut back, 3 bases at V and 0 bases at J, with 3 bases in the middle. The CDR3 length is 13 residues.

This clonotype was detected a few times. The V gene is TRBV5-1, the J gene TRBJ1-1; 8 bases line up with TRBD1. The trim removed 4 bases at V and 4 bases at J, leaving 6 bases unmatched. This CDR3 region has 14 residues. CDR1 is SGHRS, CDR2 YFSETQ, per germline. CDR3 DNA sequence: TGCGCCAGCAGCCAAGTCGGACAGGGCACTGAAGCTTTCTTT. Residues: CASSQVGQGTEAFF.